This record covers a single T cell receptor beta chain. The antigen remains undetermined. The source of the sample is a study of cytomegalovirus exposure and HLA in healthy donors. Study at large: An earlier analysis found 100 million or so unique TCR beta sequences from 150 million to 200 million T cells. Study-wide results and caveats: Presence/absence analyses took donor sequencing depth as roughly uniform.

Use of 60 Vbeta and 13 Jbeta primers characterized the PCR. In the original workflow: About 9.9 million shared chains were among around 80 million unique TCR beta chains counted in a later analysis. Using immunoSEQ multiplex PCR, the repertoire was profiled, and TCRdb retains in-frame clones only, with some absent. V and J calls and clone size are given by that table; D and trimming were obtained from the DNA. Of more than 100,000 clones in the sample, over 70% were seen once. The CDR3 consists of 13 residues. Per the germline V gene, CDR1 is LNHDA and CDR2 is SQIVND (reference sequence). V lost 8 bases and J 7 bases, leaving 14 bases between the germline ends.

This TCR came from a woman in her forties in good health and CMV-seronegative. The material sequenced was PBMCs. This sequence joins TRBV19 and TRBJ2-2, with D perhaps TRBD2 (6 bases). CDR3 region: CASHTQGGGELFF. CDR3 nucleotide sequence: TGTGCCAGTCATACCCAGGGAGGCGGGGAGCTGTTTTTT.